This section outlines one TCR beta chain sequence together with its context. In this sample, this clonotype turned up many times. Its antigen is unknown. No much larger clone exists at a distance of one base, and base qualities are not known. Libraries were built with PCR. These reads were obtained on an Illumina HiSeq 2500. TCR libraries were prepared with molecular barcoding, using unique molecular identifiers to normalize TCRbeta repertoire quantification. The raw public data were reprocessed by TCRdb itself: fastp quality trimming at Q25, MiXCR clonotype calling, in-frame beta chains only. Rows are combined by CDR3 protein, so each entry shows the most common genes and DNA. The sample data list about 580,000 distinct CDR3 sequences, and approximately 22% of these were observed just once. 12% to 15% of the sample is taken by the ten largest. The data stem from a study of T-cell reconstitution after alpha-beta-depleted transplantation in children (dated by TCRdb to between 2015 and 2016). Study-level background: Using TCR repertoire profiling, the study quantitatively followed how T-cell immune reconstitution unfolded in children after TCRalphabeta/CD19-depleted allogeneic hematopoietic cell transplantation.

From cysteine to phenylalanine, the CDR3 is 14 amino acids long. The kept DNA is CDR3 alone, 42 bases in frame from the first base. Reading the germline V gene (reference sequence) gives CDR1 DFQATT and CDR2 SNEGSKA. The V and J ends are trimmed by 0 bases and 4 bases, leaving 12 bases between them. Overall results and qualifications from the work: The apparently early recovery of alphabetaT-cell counts about two months after transplant reportedly depended on only several hundred rapidly expanded clones that came from non-depleted graft cells. In some patients, the high TCRbeta diversity seen at day 60 was put down to recipient T cells and intrathymic progenitors that had survived conditioning. Over the following months the frequencies of hyperexpanded clones went down, and after one year T-cell counts and TCRbeta diversity were mostly credited to newly produced T cells.

The sample's treatment or condition label, in plain terms: allogeneic hematopoietic cell transplantation with graft depleted of TCRalphabeta T cells and CD19 B cells. Transplant recipients were children who received TCRalphabeta/CD19-depleted allogeneic hematopoietic cell grafts. Recombination linked TRBV20-1 to TRBJ2-5, with the D gene not clear enough to name. The material sequenced was PBMCs, mostly from graft donor cells, taken 360 days after TCRalphabeta/CD19-depleted stem cell transplant. This sequence was found in a boy in the first two years of life who had a stem cell transplant for acute myeloid leukemia, so the T cells may come from the graft donor. CDR3 reads: CSARDIKWRETQYF. The DNA sequence reads TGCAGTGCTAGAGACATTAAGTGGCGAGAGACCCAGTACTTC.